A selection of T cell receptor beta chains follows, all from one sample in a study of shared clonotypes between healthy human individuals. Profiling relied on immunoSEQ multiplex PCR, and the TCRdb table lists in-frame clones only, not all of them. The table lists 2 million to 2.5 million clones, approximately 95% of them singletons. The sequenced sample consisted of naive CD4+ T cells from PBMCs. Receptors were obtained from a man younger than 35 in good health. Some clones in this sample may be carry-over from other donors' samples. The CDR3 runs from the conserved cysteine through the conserved F or W. D genes are given only for firm matches. Rows may omit the clone size; those that give it use once, few, many or a size class.

v_gene: TRBV10-3
abundance: -
d_gene: TRBD1
j_gene: TRBJ2-1
CDR3aa: CAISGGTGVGAGLYNEQFF
CDR3nt: TGTGCCATCAGTGGGGGGACAGGGGTGGGAGCGGGACTATACAATGAGCAGTTCTTC

v_gene: TRBV25-1
abundance: -
d_gene: -
j_gene: TRBJ1-2
CDR3aa: CASSPWQGKDRGYGYTF
CDR3nt: TGTGCCAGCAGCCCGTGGCAGGGCAAGGACCGGGGGTATGGCTACACCTTC

v_gene: TRBV2
abundance: -
d_gene: -
j_gene: TRBJ1-4
CDR3aa: CASTLGAANEKLFF
CDR3nt: TGTGCCAGCACCCTGGGGGCTGCTAATGAAAAACTGTTTTTT

v_gene: TRBV28
abundance: -
d_gene: -
j_gene: TRBJ1-1
CDR3aa: CASRNREGTEAFF
CDR3nt: TGTGCCAGCAGAAACAGGGAAGGCACTGAAGCTTTCTTT

v_gene: TRBV28
abundance: -
d_gene: TRBD2
j_gene: TRBJ2-7
CDR3aa: CASSPPGGVVYEQYF
CDR3nt: TGTGCCAGCAGTCCCCCTGGGGGGGTAGTCTACGAGCAGTACTTC

v_gene: TRBV28
abundance: -
d_gene: TRBD2
j_gene: TRBJ2-1
CDR3aa: CASSLRTSGAPEQFF
CDR3nt: TGTGCCAGCAGTTTAAGGACTAGCGGGGCCCCTGAGCAGTTCTTC

v_gene: TRBV28
abundance: -
d_gene: -
j_gene: TRBJ1-1
CDR3aa: CASSLGFRNEAFF
CDR3nt: TGTGCCAGCAGTTTAGGTTTCCGGAATGAAGCTTTCTTT

v_gene: TRBV27
abundance: -
d_gene: TRBD1
j_gene: TRBJ1-2
CDR3aa: CARRFIGTGEGYGYTF
CDR3nt: TGTGCCAGGAGATTTATAGGGACAGGGGAGGGCTATGGCTACACCTTC

v_gene: TRBV19
abundance: -
d_gene: -
j_gene: TRBJ2-7
CDR3aa: CASKFSATHEQYF
CDR3nt: TGTGCCAGTAAGTTCTCCGCCACCCACGAGCAGTACTTC

v_gene: TRBV4-2
abundance: -
d_gene: TRBD1
j_gene: TRBJ2-4
CDR3aa: CASSQDLRGLRYF
CDR3nt: TGTGCCAGCAGCCAAGATCTGAGGGGGCTCAGGTACTTC

v_gene: TRBV4-1
abundance: -
d_gene: -
j_gene: TRBJ1-2
CDR3aa: CASSQVPGGRYGYTF
CDR3nt: TGCGCCAGCAGCCAAGTTCCGGGAGGGCGCTATGGCTACACCTTC

v_gene: TRBV11-1
abundance: -
d_gene: -
j_gene: TRBJ1-6
CDR3aa: CASSLERNSPLHF
CDR3nt: TGTGCCAGCAGCTTGGAACGCAATTCACCCCTCCACTTT

v_gene: TRBV10-3
abundance: -
d_gene: TRBD2
j_gene: TRBJ2-3
CDR3aa: CAISESREGGRITDTQYF
CDR3nt: TGTGCCATCAGTGAGTCGAGAGAGGGCGGGAGAATCACAGATACGCAGTATTTT

v_gene: TRBV5-6
abundance: few
d_gene: -
j_gene: TRBJ1-1
CDR3aa: CASSPGPGTEAFF
CDR3nt: TGTGCCAGCAGCCCGGGACCCGGCACTGAAGCTTTCTTT

v_gene: TRBV27
abundance: -
d_gene: -
j_gene: TRBJ2-5
CDR3aa: CASSLDSRVTQYF
CDR3nt: TGTGCCAGCAGTTTAGATAGTCGGGTGACCCAGTACTTC

v_gene: TRBV27
abundance: -
d_gene: TRBD2
j_gene: TRBJ2-7
CDR3aa: CASSPPRGGEHYEQYF
CDR3nt: TGTGCCAGCAGTCCTCCAAGGGGAGGGGAACACTACGAGCAGTACTTC

v_gene: TRBV19
abundance: -
d_gene: -
j_gene: TRBJ2-7
CDR3aa: CASSIAPASSYEQYF
CDR3nt: TGTGCCAGTAGTATCGCCCCCGCCAGCTCCTACGAGCAGTACTTC

v_gene: TRBV29-1
abundance: -
d_gene: TRBD1
j_gene: TRBJ1-2
CDR3aa: CSTWRSGGNYGYTF
CDR3nt: TGCAGCACCTGGAGGTCAGGGGGAAACTATGGCTACACCTTC

v_gene: TRBV9
abundance: -
d_gene: -
j_gene: TRBJ1-2
CDR3aa: CASSPEEGRPYGYTF
CDR3nt: TGTGCCAGCAGCCCAGAAGAGGGCCGACCTTATGGCTACACCTTC

v_gene: TRBV6-5
abundance: -
d_gene: -
j_gene: TRBJ1-2
CDR3aa: CASSPDGDYGYTF
CDR3nt: TGTGCCAGCAGTCCCGACGGAGACTATGGCTACACCTTC

v_gene: TRBV18
abundance: -
d_gene: TRBD1
j_gene: TRBJ2-2
CDR3aa: CASSDRGRITGELFF
CDR3nt: TGTGCCAGCTCCGACAGGGGGCGTATCACCGGGGAGCTGTTTTTT

v_gene: TRBV28
abundance: once
d_gene: -
j_gene: TRBJ2-7
CDR3aa: CASSPGPASVEQYF
CDR3nt: TGTGCCAGCAGCCCGGGGCCAGCCTCCGTCGAGCAGTACTTC

v_gene: TRBV6-6
abundance: -
d_gene: -
j_gene: TRBJ1-3
CDR3aa: CASSYSQQGRNTIYF
CDR3nt: TGTGCCAGCAGTTATTCACAACAGGGACGAAACACCATATATTTT

v_gene: TRBV27
abundance: -
d_gene: TRBD2
j_gene: TRBJ2-4
CDR3aa: CASKGLAGTKNIQYF
CDR3nt: TGTGCCAGCAAGGGACTAGCGGGGACCAAAAACATTCAGTACTTC

v_gene: TRBV6-5
abundance: -
d_gene: -
j_gene: TRBJ1-1
CDR3aa: CASTPRDFNTEAFF
CDR3nt: TGTGCCAGCACTCCCCGAGACTTTAACACTGAAGCTTTCTTT

v_gene: TRBV18
abundance: -
d_gene: -
j_gene: TRBJ1-2
CDR3aa: CASSPRDAHYGYTF
CDR3nt: TGTGCCAGCTCACCCCGGGACGCTCATTATGGCTACACCTTC

v_gene: TRBV15
abundance: -
d_gene: -
j_gene: TRBJ2-3
CDR3aa: CATSRDPTRDTQYF
CDR3nt: TGTGCCACCAGCAGAGACCCCACTAGGGATACGCAGTATTTT

v_gene: TRBV5-1
abundance: -
d_gene: -
j_gene: TRBJ1-1
CDR3aa: CASSFSGVGEAFF
CDR3nt: TGCGCCAGCAGCTTTTCAGGGGTGGGTGAAGCTTTCTTT

v_gene: TRBV5-1
abundance: -
d_gene: TRBD1
j_gene: TRBJ1-1
CDR3aa: CASSPDRVGAFF
CDR3nt: TGCGCCAGCAGCCCCGACAGGGTTGGAGCTTTCTTT

v_gene: TRBV5-1
abundance: -
d_gene: -
j_gene: TRBJ2-2
CDR3aa: CASSLLSGDTGELFF
CDR3nt: TGCGCCAGCAGCTTGCTGTCAGGGGACACCGGGGAGCTGTTTTTT

v_gene: TRBV28
abundance: few
d_gene: -
j_gene: TRBJ1-2
CDR3aa: CASSRTVLHGYTF
CDR3nt: TGTGCCAGCAGTAGGACAGTACTCCATGGCTACACCTTC